This T cell receptor (beta chain) was sequenced in a study of cytotoxic CD8 clonotypes in ibrutinib-treated CLL. Overall study findings and caveats: Clonality measured at baseline exceeded age-matched healthy donors, tracking circulating CD8+ T-cell counts.

Clones were sequenced by immunoSEQ multiplex PCR, and TCRdb holds only the in-frame ones, with some missing. Among about 200,000 clones listed, about 72% were seen once. Germline-derived CDR1 and CDR2 are SQVTM and ANQGSEA. The CDR3 consists of 17 residues. J lost 3 bases, V lost 1 base, and 9 bases had no gene match. As for this clone: What it recognizes is unknown.

The sequence derives from a human donor with chronic lymphocytic leukemia. This sequence joins TRBV29-1 and TRBJ2-1; the match to TRBD2 covers 10 bases. The sequencing used PBMCs, collected after 24 months of ibrutinib treatment. The CDR3 is CSVEGPSGSSFYNEQFF. The CDR3 DNA reads TGCAGCGTTGAAGGTCCTAGCGGGAGCAGTTTCTACAATGAGCAGTTCTTC.